The rows below give T cell receptor beta chains drawn from one sample of a study of T cells in Graves' hyperthyroidism and ophthalmopathy. MiXCR was run by TCRdb on the multiplex PCR reads, yielding one entry per CDR3 protein. This sample yields 300,000 to 350,000 distinct CDR3 sequences, of which around 20% are seen a single time; 50% belongs to the top ten. The sample taken for sequencing was blood. The receptors come from a woman between 50 and 59 years old with Graves' hyperthyroidism. Each CDR3 is given with its conserved first and last residue. D genes are given only for firm matches. Size is omitted from some rows. Given values are once, few, many or a class for expanded clones.

d_gene	v_gene	j_gene	abundance	CDR3aa	CDR3nt
.	TRBV19	TRBJ1-2	.	CASSMAGFGYTF	TGTGCCAGTAGTATGGCGGGGTTTGGCTACACCTTC
TRBD1	TRBV20-1	TRBJ1-6	few	CSARAPAGTGTSPLHF	TGCAGTGCTAGGGCCCCCGCCGGGACAGGAACTTCACCCCTCCACTTT
.	TRBV20-1	TRBJ1-4	many	CSAALRGLGEKLFF	TGCAGTGCTGCCCTCCGGGGGCTGGGTGAAAAACTGTTTTTT
TRBD2	TRBV29-1	TRBJ2-7	.	CSARLAGSYEQYF	TGCAGCGCTAGACTAGCGGGATCCTACGAGCAGTACTTC
TRBD2	TRBV5-1	TRBJ2-7	once	CASSLATGTSYQYEQYF	TGCGCCAGCAGCTTGGCGACCGGGACTAGCTATCAGTACGAGCAGTACTTC
.	TRBV20-1	TRBJ2-6	many	CSASGSGANVLTF	TGCAGTGCTAGCGGCTCTGGGGCCAACGTCCTGACTTTC
TRBD1	TRBV5-1	TRBJ1-5	many	CASSLGGRGSNQPQHF	TGCGCCAGCAGCTTGGGTGGCAGGGGGAGCAATCAGCCCCAGCATTTT
.	TRBV7-6	TRBJ2-1	many	CASSLVRQANEQFF	TGTGCCAGCAGCTTAGTCCGGCAGGCCAATGAGCAGTTCTTC
TRBD1	TRBV18	TRBJ2-5	.	CASSPRGTGPGIQETQYF	TGTGCCAGCTCACCAAGGGGGACAGGCCCCGGGATCCAAGAGACCCAGTACTTC
.	TRBV5-1	TRBJ1-5	many	CASSLDPLGGQPQHF	TGCGCCAGCAGCTTGGACCCCCTTGGCGGTCAGCCCCAGCATTTT
TRBD2	TRBV28	TRBJ2-1	many	CASSLGLAGLTYNEQFF	TGTGCCAGCAGTTTAGGACTAGCGGGACTAACCTACAATGAGCAGTTCTTC
TRBD2	TRBV28	TRBJ2-1	many	CASSWTSDSYNEQFF	TGTGCCAGCAGCTGGACTAGCGACTCCTACAATGAGCAGTTCTTC
.	TRBV7-9	TRBJ1-6	few	CASSLNSPLHF	TGTGCCAGCAGCTTAAATTCACCCCTCCACTTT
.	TRBV28	TRBJ2-7	.	CANSDLVGEQYF	TGTGCCAACAGTGATCTAGTTGGAGAGCAGTACTTC
.	TRBV14	TRBJ2-3	many	CASSHYRDNPRGTQYF	TGTGCCAGCAGCCACTACCGGGACAACCCCCGAGGTACGCAGTATTTT
.	TRBV5-6	TRBJ1-1	.	CASSHIIDILNTEAFF	TGTGCCAGCAGCCACATCATCGACATTCTGAACACTGAAGCTTTCTTT
TRBD1	TRBV19	TRBJ1-5	many	CASSIPTGGMSNQPQHF	TGTGCCAGTAGTATCCCGACAGGGGGTATGAGCAATCAGCCCCAGCATTTT